The present TCR beta chain was sequenced within a study of T cells in tuberculosis. Turning to the study itself: The T cells targeted glucose monomycolate, a mycobacterial lipid, via CD1B. IGRA-negative adolescents, IGRA-positive adolescents with latent tuberculosis and adults with active tuberculosis formed this South African cohort. Study findings and constraints: Active tuberculosis TCR-alpha repertoires lay closer to GMM-specific TCRs than IGRA-negative controls, suggesting clonal expansion. The TCR-beta difference was not significant; alpha differences partly reflected length.

Generated by immunoSEQ multiplex PCR, the TCRdb table keeps only in-frame clones and is missing some. This table has roughly 45,000 clones, 90% to 95% appearing once. The CDR3 sequence is 13 residues long. Germline V gives CDR1 SEHNR, CDR2 FQNEAQ (reference sequence). V lost 1 base to trimming and J lost 4 bases, with 7 bases between them. Details on this clone: Antigen unknown.

The clonotype comes from a donor under 30 with latent tuberculosis or without tuberculosis infection. Some clones in this sample may be carry-over from other donors' samples. The sequencing input was PBMCs. The rearrangement uses TRBV7-9 and TRBJ1-1, with D tentatively TRBD1 (5 bases). CDR3 nucleotide sequence: TGTGCCAGCAGCTTAGACAGGTCCACTGAAGCTTTCTTT. This encodes CASSLDRSTEAFF.